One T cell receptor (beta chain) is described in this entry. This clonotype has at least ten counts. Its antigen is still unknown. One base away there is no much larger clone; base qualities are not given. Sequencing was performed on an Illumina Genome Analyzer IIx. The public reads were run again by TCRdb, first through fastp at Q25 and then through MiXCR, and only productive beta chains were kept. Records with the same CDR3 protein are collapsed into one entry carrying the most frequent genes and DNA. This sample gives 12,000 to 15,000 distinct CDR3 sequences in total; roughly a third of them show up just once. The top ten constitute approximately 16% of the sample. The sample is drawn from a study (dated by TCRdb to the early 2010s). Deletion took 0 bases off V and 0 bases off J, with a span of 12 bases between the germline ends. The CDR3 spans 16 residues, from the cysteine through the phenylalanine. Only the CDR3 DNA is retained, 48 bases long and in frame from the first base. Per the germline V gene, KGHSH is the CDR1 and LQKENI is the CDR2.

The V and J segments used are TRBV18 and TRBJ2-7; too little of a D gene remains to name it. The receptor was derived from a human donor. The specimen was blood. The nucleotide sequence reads TGTGCCAGCTCACCACCCGGCAGGCCTATCTCCTACGAGCAGTACTTC. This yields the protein CASSPPGRPISYEQYF.